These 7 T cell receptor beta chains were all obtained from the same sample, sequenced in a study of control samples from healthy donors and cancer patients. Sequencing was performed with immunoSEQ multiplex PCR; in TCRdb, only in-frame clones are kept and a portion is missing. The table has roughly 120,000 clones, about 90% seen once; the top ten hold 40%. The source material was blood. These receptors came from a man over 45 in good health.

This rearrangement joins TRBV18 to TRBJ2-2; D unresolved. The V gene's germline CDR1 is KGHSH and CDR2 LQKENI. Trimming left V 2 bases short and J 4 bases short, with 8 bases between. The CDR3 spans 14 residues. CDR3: CASSPIQSTGELFF. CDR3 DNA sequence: TGTGCCAGCTCACCAATACAGAGCACCGGGGAGCTGTTTTTT.

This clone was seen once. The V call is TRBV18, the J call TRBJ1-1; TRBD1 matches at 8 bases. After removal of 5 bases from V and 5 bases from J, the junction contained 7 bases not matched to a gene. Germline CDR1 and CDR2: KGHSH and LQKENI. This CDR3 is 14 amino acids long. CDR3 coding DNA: TGTGCCAGCTCAGTGGGACAGGAGGGGACTGAAGCTTTCTTT. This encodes CASSVGQEGTEAFF.

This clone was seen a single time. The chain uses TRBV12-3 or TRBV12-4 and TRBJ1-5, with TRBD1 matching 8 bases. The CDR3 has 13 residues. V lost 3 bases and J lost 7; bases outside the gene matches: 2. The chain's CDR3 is CASSLDRAQPQHF. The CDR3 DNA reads TGTGCCAGCAGTTTGGACAGGGCCCAGCCCCAGCATTTT.

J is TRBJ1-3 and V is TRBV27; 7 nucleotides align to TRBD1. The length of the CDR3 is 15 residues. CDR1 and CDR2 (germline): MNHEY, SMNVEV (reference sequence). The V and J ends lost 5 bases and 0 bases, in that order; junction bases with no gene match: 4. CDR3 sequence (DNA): TGTGCCAGCAGTCACAGGGGCTCCTCTGGAAACACCATATATTTT. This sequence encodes CASSHRGSSGNTIYF.

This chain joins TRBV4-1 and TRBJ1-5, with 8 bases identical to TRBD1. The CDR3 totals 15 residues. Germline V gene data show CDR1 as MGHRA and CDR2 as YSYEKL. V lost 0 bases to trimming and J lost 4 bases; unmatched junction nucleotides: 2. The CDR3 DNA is TGCGCCAGCAGCCAAGAGAGACAGGGGAATCAGCCCCAGCATTTT. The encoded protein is CASSQERQGNQPQHF.

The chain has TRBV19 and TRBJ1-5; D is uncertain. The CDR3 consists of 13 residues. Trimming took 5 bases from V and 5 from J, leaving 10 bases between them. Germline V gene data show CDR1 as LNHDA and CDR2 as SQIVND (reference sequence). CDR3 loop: CASSAGVYQPQHF. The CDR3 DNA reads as TGTGCCAGTAGTGCTGGGGTCTATCAGCCCCAGCATTTT.

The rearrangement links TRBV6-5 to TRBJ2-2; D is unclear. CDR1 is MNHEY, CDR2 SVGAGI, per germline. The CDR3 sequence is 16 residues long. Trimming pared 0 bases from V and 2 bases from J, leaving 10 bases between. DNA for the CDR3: TGTGCCAGCAGTTACTCGTGGAGCTTAAACACCGGGGAGCTGTTTTTT. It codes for CASSYSWSLNTGELFF.